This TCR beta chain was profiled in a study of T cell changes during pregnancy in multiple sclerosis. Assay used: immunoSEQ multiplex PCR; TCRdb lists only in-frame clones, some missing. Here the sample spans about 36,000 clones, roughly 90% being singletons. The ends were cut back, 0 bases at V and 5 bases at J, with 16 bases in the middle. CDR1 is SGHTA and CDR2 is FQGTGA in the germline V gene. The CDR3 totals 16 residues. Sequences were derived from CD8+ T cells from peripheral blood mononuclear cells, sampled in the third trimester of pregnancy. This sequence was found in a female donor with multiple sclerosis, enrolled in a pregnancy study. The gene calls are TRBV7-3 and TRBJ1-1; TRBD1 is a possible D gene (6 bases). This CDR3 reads CASSLTAGAAVTEAFF. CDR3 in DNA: TGTGCCAGCAGCTTAACAGCAGGGGCCGCGGTGACTGAAGCTTTCTTT.